This passage covers 22 T cell receptor beta chains from one sample sequenced in a study of cytotoxic CD8 clonotypes in ibrutinib-treated CLL. Profiled with immunoSEQ multiplex PCR; TCRdb holds only in-frame clones, not every one. Here the sample spans 130,000 or so clones, 70% to 80% being singletons. The source was PBMCs, collected after 12 months of ibrutinib treatment. The receptors here all came from a human donor with chronic lymphocytic leukemia.

The rearrangement uses TRBV7-2 and TRBJ1-4, with a weak D call TRBD1 (5 bases). With 4 bases removed from V and 5 bases from J, the gap between germline ends came to 8 bases. The CDR3 is 13 residues long. Germline V gene sequence: CDR1 SGHTA, CDR2 FQGNSA. The CDR3 is CASSSWGNEKLFF. CDR3 nucleotides: TGTGCCAGCAGCTCCTGGGGGAATGAAAAACTGTTTTTT.

The chain couples TRBV27 to TRBJ1-5; D might be TRBD1 (6 bases). From germline, CDR1 is MNHEY and CDR2 SMNVEV (reference sequence). Trimming stripped 8 bases from V and 7 bases from J, with 18 bases between. The CDR3 sequence is 14 residues long. CDR3 residues: CASRTSGVQQPQHF. CDR3 coding DNA: TGTGCCAGCCGCACCTCAGGGGTTCAACAGCCCCAGCATTTT.

The chain is built from TRBV5-1 and TRBJ2-6; 8 bases are a match to TRBD1. The CDR3 loop spans 18 amino acids. CDR1 SGHRS and CDR2 YFSETQ come from the germline V gene. Trimming removed 4 bases from V and 1 base from J; junction bases left unmatched: 10. DNA of the CDR3: TGCGCCAGCAGCCCCAGCCCAGGGGGCGCTTCTGGGGCCAACGTCCTGACTTTC. It encodes CASSPSPGGASGANVLTF.

The count of this clone is one. The chain links TRBV7-2 to TRBJ1-1; D unresolved. The V end was cut by 1 base, the J end by 0 bases, with 9 bases between. Germline V CDR1 and CDR2: SGHTA, FQGNSA. This CDR3 comprises 15 residues. CDR3 residues: CASSLGLGMNTEAFF. CDR3 nucleotides: TGTGCCAGCAGCTTAGGTTTGGGCATGAACACTGAAGCTTTCTTT.

Here the CDR3 reads CASRVRVNTEAFF. The DNA for the CDR3 is TGTGCCAGTCGAGTCAGAGTGAACACTGAAGCTTTCTTT. The V and J genes are TRBV6-5 and TRBJ1-1; D uncertain. The CDR3 sequence is 13 residues long. Trimming removed 9 bases at V and 0 bases at J, with 11 bases between. Germline-derived CDR1 and CDR2 are MNHEY and SVGAGI.

J is TRBJ2-5 and V is TRBV9; 9 bases are shared with TRBD2. Germline V gene sequence: CDR1 SGDLS, CDR2 YYNGEE. V gave up 2 bases and J gave up 5 bases; unmatched junction bases: 7. This CDR3 comprises 15 residues. The chain's CDR3 is CASSVGGGALETQYF. CDR3 coding DNA: TGTGCCAGCAGCGTTGGCGGGGGGGCATTGGAGACCCAGTACTTC.

The V and J genes are TRBV19 and TRBJ2-3; possibly TRBD1 for D (6 bases). Deletions cut 7 bases from V and 6 bases from J, with 17 bases between. Germline loops: CDR1 LNHDA, CDR2 SQIVND (reference sequence). The CDR3 is 14 amino acids. The DNA for the CDR3 is TGTGCCAGTACTCGGGCAGGGGTTGTGGATACGCAGTATTTT. Amino acid sequence: CASTRAGVVDTQYF. The entire variable domain, with the rest obtained from reference TRBV19 and TRBJ2-3, is as follows: DGGITQSPKYLFRKEGQNVTLSCEQNLNHDAMYWYRQDPGQGLRLIYYSQIVNDFQKGDIAEGYSVSREKKESFPLTVTSAQKNPTAFYLCASTRAGVVDTQYFGPGTRLTVL.

CDR3 DNA sequence: TGCAGTGCTAAGAGGGCCGATGGCTACACCTTC. Translation: CSAKRADGYTF. V is TRBV20-1 and J is TRBJ1-2; D ambiguous. V was clipped by 4 bases and J by 6 bases, with 9 bases between them. The CDR3 sequence is 11 residues long. CDR1 is DFQATT, CDR2 SNEGSKA, per germline (reference sequence).

This chain connects TRBV9 to TRBJ2-7; D remains unclear. The CDR3 totals 14 residues. V lost 5 bases and J 0 bases, leaving 12 bases between the germline ends. Germline V lookup: CDR1 SGDLS, CDR2 YYNGEE. As DNA, the CDR3 is TGTGCCAGCAGTGCGGCTCCTAGCTCCTACGAGCAGTACTTC. The encoded protein is CASSAAPSSYEQYF.

The rearrangement uses TRBV2 and TRBJ2-1; 8 nucleotides line up with TRBD2. V was clipped by 5 bases and J by 3 bases; unmatched bases: 6. This CDR3 is built from 15 residues. Germline values: CDR1 SNHLY, CDR2 FYNNEI. This CDR3 is CASSLWRGDYNEQFF. CDR3 nucleotide sequence: TGTGCCAGCAGTCTTTGGCGGGGGGACTACAATGAGCAGTTCTTC.

Of note for this clone: At one end the junction does not follow the germline gene, possibly because of a read error. The genes are TRBV6-8 and TRBJ2-3; TRBD2 is a possible D gene (5 bases). The CDR3 is made up of 13 amino acids. Germline V gene sequence: CDR1 MNHGY, CDR2 SAAAGT. CDR3 bases: TGTGCCAGCAGTTACTCGATGTTGGCCCGAGGGAACTTT. Translating it yields CASSYSMLARGNF.

The chain has TRBV27 and TRBJ2-3; D uncertain. Between the trimmed V and J ends, which lost 5 bases and 0 bases, there was a span of 15 bases. Germline CDR1 and CDR2: MNHEY and SMNVEV (reference sequence). The CDR3 runs to 16 residues. CDR3 residues: CASSPSTPLSTDTQYF. As DNA, the CDR3 is TGTGCCAGCAGTCCCTCGACGCCCCTGAGCACAGATACGCAGTATTTT.

CDR3 in amino acids: CASGVGRDTEAFF. CDR3 DNA: TGTGCCAGCGGGGTAGGGAGGGACACTGAAGCTTTCTTT. The V gene is TRBV7-2, the J gene TRBJ1-1; D remains unclear. There are 13 residues in the CDR3. Trimming took off 8 bases at V and 3 bases at J, with 13 bases between the two ends. CDR1 and CDR2 from the germline V gene are SGHTA and FQGNSA.

This chain connects TRBV12-5 to TRBJ1-1; 7 bases map to TRBD1. After removal of 7 bases from V and 5 bases from J, the junction contained 7 bases not matched to a gene. Per the germline V gene, CDR1 is LGHNT and CDR2 is FRNRAP. This CDR3 is built from 13 residues. CDR3: CASALAGGTEAFF. DNA of the CDR3: TGTGCTAGTGCCCTTGCAGGGGGAACTGAAGCTTTCTTT.

The chain couples TRBV11-2 to TRBJ2-2, with 7 bases aligning to TRBD1. V was pared by 5 bases and J by 0 bases, with 6 bases of the junction left unmatched. CDR1 SGHAT and CDR2 FQNNGV come from the germline V gene. The CDR3 contains 16 residues. CDR3 residues: CASSIQTGSNTGELFF. The CDR3 bases are TGTGCCAGCAGCATTCAGACAGGGTCGAACACCGGGGAGCTGTTTTTT.

The chain couples TRBV4-1 to TRBJ2-3, with D possibly being TRBD1 or TRBD2 (5 bases each). Germline V gives CDR1 MGHRA, CDR2 YSYEKL. The CDR3 consists of 13 residues. With 4 bases removed from V and 5 bases from J, the gap between germline ends came to 10 bases. The CDR3 spells CASSLGRRDTQYF. For the CDR3, the DNA is TGCGCCAGCAGCCTGGGACGGAGAGATACGCAGTATTTT.

The rearrangement links TRBV28 to TRBJ1-3; the match to TRBD1 covers 9 bases. The V gene end was trimmed by 5 bases and the J gene end by 1 base; junction bases not matched to a gene: 12. Germline assignment: CDR1 MDHEN and CDR2 SYDVKM. There are 18 residues in the CDR3. Here the CDR3 reads CASSALAGQGGSGNTIYF. The CDR3 DNA reads as TGTGCCAGCAGTGCGTTAGCGGGACAGGGAGGGTCTGGAAACACCATATATTTT.

The rearrangement joins TRBV18 to TRBJ2-1, with 13 bases aligning to TRBD2. After removal of 6 bases from V and 13 bases from J, the junction contained 12 bases not matched to a gene. The germline CDR1 and CDR2 sequences are KGHSH and LQKENI. This CDR3 region has 15 residues. CDR3 loop: CASSSGTSGTAAQFF. In DNA form, the CDR3 reads TGTGCCAGCTCGTCCGGGACTAGCGGGACTGCGGCTCAGTTCTTC.

V usage is TRBV29-1 and J usage is TRBJ2-7; D might be TRBD1 (5 bases). The CDR3 contains 13 residues. The ends were cut back, 1 base at V and 2 bases at J, with 9 bases in the middle. CDR1 is SQVTM, CDR2 ANQGSEA, per germline. CDR3 in DNA: TGCAGCGTTGAAGGCCAGGGCGCCTACGAGCAGTACTTC. Translating gives CSVEGQGAYEQYF.

This chain connects TRBV5-1 to TRBJ2-3, with 11 positions matching TRBD2. This CDR3 region has 21 residues. After removal of 0 bases from V and 4 bases from J, the junction contained 19 bases not matched to a gene. CDR1 is SGHRS and CDR2 is YFSETQ in the germline V gene. The CDR3 nucleotides read TGCGCCAGCAGCTTGGGCCGCCGCTTGGGAAACCTAGCGGGGGGCGCAGATACGCAGTATTTT. Encoded protein: CASSLGRRLGNLAGGADTQYF.

The chain employs TRBV4-1 and TRBJ2-5; no clear D gene. V gave up 1 base and J gave up 4 bases, with 7 bases separating them. The germline CDR1 and CDR2 sequences are MGHRA and YSYEKL. This CDR3 spans 13 amino acids. The chain's CDR3 is CASSQAVVETQYF. In nucleotides, the CDR3 is TGCGCCAGCAGCCAAGCTGTCGTAGAGACCCAGTACTTC.

This chain uses TRBV5-1 with TRBJ2-3; D ambiguous. Looked up from germline, CDR1 is SGHRS and CDR2 is YFSETQ. The CDR3 has 16 residues. V lost 6 bases, J lost 5 bases, and 22 bases lay in between. DNA for the CDR3: TGCGCCAGCAACAATGTGGTTGGCAGGTACAGAGATACGCAGTATTTT. Translating it yields CASNNVVGRYRDTQYF.